This entry lists 29 T cell receptor beta chains sequenced from one sample in a study of blood T cell repertoires in COVID-19. Profiling relied on immunoSEQ multiplex PCR, and the TCRdb table lists in-frame clones only, not all of them. The table shows a few hundred thousand clones, with 83% occurring only once. Sequencing was done on a sample of PBMCs or T cells enriched from blood (not recorded which). All receptors derive from a woman aged 50 to 65 who had recovered from COVID-19.

This sequence joins TRBV30 and TRBJ1-5, with 8 bases matching TRBD1. Germline V lookup: CDR1 GTSNPN, CDR2 SVGIG (reference sequence). The CDR3 runs to 14 residues. V was pared by 1 base and J by 8 bases, with 7 bases of the junction left unmatched. The CDR3 region is CAWSATGALKPQHF. In nucleotides, the CDR3 is TGTGCCTGGAGTGCGACAGGGGCTCTGAAGCCCCAGCATTTT.

The rearrangement links TRBV4-2 to TRBJ2-5; 11 nucleotides line up with TRBD2. CDR3 length: 18 amino acids. V shed 2 bases and J 4 bases; nucleotides not matched to a gene: 12. Germline CDR1 is LGHNA and CDR2 is YNFKEQ. The CDR3, as DNA: TGTGCCAGCAGCCAATACCAGCTACTAGCGGGAGTACCAGAGACCCAGTACTTC. Translated: CASSQYQLLAGVPETQYF.

This chain uses TRBV27 with TRBJ1-4, with D possibly matching TRBD1 (6 bases). Germline V gene data show CDR1 as MNHEY and CDR2 as SMNVEV (reference sequence). CDR3 length: 14 amino acids. The V and J ends lost 6 bases and 8 bases respectively, with 16 bases between them. CDR3 protein: CASSPSSQGEKLFF. DNA for the CDR3: TGTGCCAGCAGCCCTTCAAGTCAGGGGGAAAAACTGTTTTTT.

The gene calls are TRBV12-3 or TRBV12-4 and TRBJ1-2; no clear D gene. This CDR3 comprises 13 residues. V gave up 5 bases and J gave up 0 bases, with 7 bases separating them. The CDR3 is CASSLRSNYGYTF. The CDR3 coding sequence is TGTGCCAGCAGTCTACGGTCTAACTATGGCTACACCTTC.

The chain carries TRBV19 and TRBJ2-7; TRBD2 is a possible D gene (6 bases). Per the germline V gene, CDR1 is LNHDA and CDR2 is SQIVND (reference sequence). CDR3 size: 13 residues. The V gene lost 7 bases and the J gene lost 2 bases, with 12 bases spanning the gap. This CDR3 is CASKTRGAYEQYF. In nucleotides, the CDR3 is TGTGCCAGTAAAACGCGGGGTGCCTACGAGCAGTACTTC.

The chain combines TRBV6-6 with TRBJ1-3, with D maybe TRBD1 (5 bases). Between the trimmed V and J ends, which lost 2 bases and 2 bases, there was a span of 10 bases. The CDR3 extends over 15 amino acids. Germline-derived CDR1 and CDR2 are MNHNY and SVGAGI (reference sequence). The CDR3: CASSYPSGAGNTIYF. The CDR3 coding sequence is TGTGCCAGCAGTTACCCCTCGGGGGCTGGAAACACCATATATTTT.

This clone came up a few times. V usage is TRBV7-2 and J usage is TRBJ2-1; D is ambiguous. Germline lookup yields CDR1 SGHTA and CDR2 FQGNSA. The CDR3 runs 13 residues. V gave up 8 bases and J gave up 4 bases, with 12 bases separating them. In DNA form, the CDR3 reads TGTGCCAGCTCTTCGGAGATTTACAATGAGCAGTTCTTC. Its protein is CASSSEIYNEQFF.

The rearrangement joins TRBV18 to TRBJ1-4; D ambiguous. Germline CDR1 reads KGHSH; CDR2 reads LQKENI. The CDR3 length is 12 residues. V was clipped by 6 bases and J by 8 bases, with 10 bases between them. CDR3 nucleotide sequence: TGTGCCAGCTCTGATACAGACGAAAAACTGTTTTTT. Amino acid sequence: CASSDTDEKLFF.

V usage is TRBV5-6 and J usage is TRBJ2-3; TRBD2 aligns across 7 bases. Trimming took 2 bases from V and 2 from J; bases not matched to a gene: 8. The CDR3 runs 16 residues. Germline V gives CDR1 SGHDT, CDR2 YYEEEE. CDR3 protein: CASSLGAGVFTDTQYF. In DNA form, the CDR3 reads TGTGCCAGCAGCTTAGGCGCGGGAGTTTTCACAGATACGCAGTATTTT.

This clone was counted only a few times. This rearrangement joins TRBV15 to TRBJ1-2; tentatively, D is TRBD1 (6 bases). The CDR3 has 16 amino acids. Germline V gene sequence: CDR1 LNHNV, CDR2 YYDKDF (reference sequence). Trimming pared 0 bases from V and 3 bases from J, leaving 14 bases between. The CDR3 loop is CATSRESRTADYGYTF. For the CDR3, the DNA is TGTGCCACCAGCAGAGAGTCGAGGACAGCCGACTATGGCTACACCTTC. Full variable domain (rest looked up from reference TRBV15 and TRBJ1-2): DAMVIQNPRYQVTQFGKPVTLSCSQTLNHNVMYWYQQKSSQAPKLLFHYYDKDFNNEADTPDNFQSRRPNTSFCFLDIRSPGLGDTAMYLCATSRESRTADYGYTFGSGTRLTVV.

The rearrangement links TRBV15 to TRBJ1-1; TRBD1 is a possible D gene (5 bases). Germline CDR1 and CDR2: LNHNV and YYDKDF (reference sequence). Trimming cost V 8 bases and J 0 bases, with 13 bases left between them. This CDR3 is built from 14 residues. The CDR3 DNA reads as TGTGCCACCGAATCCCGGGGGATGAACACTGAAGCTTTCTTT. It specifies CATESRGMNTEAFF. Full variable domain (rest looked up from reference TRBV15 and TRBJ1-1): DAMVIQNPRYQVTQFGKPVTLSCSQTLNHNVMYWYQQKSSQAPKLLFHYYDKDFNNEADTPDNFQSRRPNTSFCFLDIRSPGLGDTAMYLCATESRGMNTEAFFGQGTRLTVV.

This clone occurred a few times. The chain has TRBV19 and TRBJ1-1, with unresolved D. Germline V lookup: CDR1 LNHDA, CDR2 SQIVND (reference sequence). V was cut by 7 bases and J by 5 bases, with 14 bases left in between. The CDR3 is 13 amino acids. CDR3 nucleotide sequence: TGTGCCAGTATGGCGAAATTGAGGACTGAAGCTTTCTTT. This gives the protein CASMAKLRTEAFF.

The genes are TRBV9 and TRBJ1-6; D not certain. CDR1 is SGDLS and CDR2 is YYNGEE in the germline V gene. Trimming removed 0 bases at V and 2 bases at J, with 9 bases between. CDR3 length equals 16 residues. CDR3 protein: CASSVGGRAYNSPLHF. DNA of the CDR3: TGTGCCAGCAGCGTAGGAGGGAGGGCCTATAATTCACCCCTCCACTTT.

The chain carries TRBV6-6 and TRBJ2-1; 9 positions agree with TRBD2. The CDR3 sequence is 14 residues long. V trimming: 6 bases; J trimming: 3 bases; junction bases outside the gene matches: 3. Germline-derived CDR1 and CDR2 are MNHNY and SVGAGI (reference sequence). Here the CDR3 reads CASRGGRDYNEQFF. The CDR3 coding sequence is TGTGCCAGCAGGGGCGGGAGGGACTACAATGAGCAGTTCTTC.

This chain links TRBV27 with TRBJ1-1, with 8 bases that match TRBD1. The CDR3 runs to 15 residues. The germline V gene has CDR1 MNHEY and CDR2 SMNVEV (reference sequence). J gave up 0 bases and V 6 bases, and 6 bases lay outside the gene matches. The CDR3: CASRPLQGVNTEAFF. The CDR3 DNA reads as TGTGCCAGCAGACCCTTACAGGGGGTGAACACTGAAGCTTTCTTT.

This clone showed up just a few times. The chain employs TRBV7-9 and TRBJ2-6; possibly TRBD2 for D (6 bases). CDR1 and CDR2 from the germline V gene are SEHNR and FQNEAQ (reference sequence). Trimming cost V 1 base and J 3 bases, with 19 bases left between them. This CDR3 has 19 residues. As DNA, the CDR3 is TGTGCCAGCAGCTTAGGACAATGGTCGGACGGGAGTGGGGCCAACGTCCTGACTTTC. It translates to CASSLGQWSDGSGANVLTF.

J is TRBJ2-1 and V is TRBV11-2; TRBD2 agrees at 10 bases. The CDR3 is 16 residues long. The germline V gene has CDR1 SGHAT and CDR2 FQNNGV. Trimming removed 1 base from V and 7 bases from J; junction bases left unmatched: 7. The CDR3 nucleotides read TGTGCCAGCAGCTTAGGGGCTAGCGGGGGAGAAAATGAGCAGTTCTTC. Protein product: CASSLGASGGENEQFF.

The rearrangement links TRBV3-1 (or the pseudogene TRBV3-2) to TRBJ2-1, with 12 nucleotides matching TRBD2. Looked up from germline, CDR1 is LGHDT and CDR2 is YNNKEL (reference sequence). The junction had 8 bases not matched to a gene; V was cut back by 8 bases and J by 6 bases. The CDR3 is 15 amino acids. CDR3 bases: TGTGCCAGCGGGCTTTCTAGCGGGAGGGGCAATGAGCAGTTCTTC. Translation: CASGLSSGRGNEQFF.

The chain combines TRBV7-8 with TRBJ1-2, with unresolved D. CDR1 and CDR2 (germline): SGHVS, FQNEAQ. The ends were cut back, 1 base at V and 8 bases at J, with 17 bases in the middle. This CDR3 comprises 15 residues. In nucleotides, the CDR3 is TGTGCCAGCAGCTTAGAATTCCGGGATTCTGGCGGCTACACCTTC. Its protein product is CASSLEFRDSGGYTF.

Only one count was recorded for this clone. The CDR3 nucleotides read TGTGCCAGCAGTATGGGACAGATGAACACTGAAGCTTTCTTT. Amino acids: CASSMGQMNTEAFF. V and J are TRBV6-5 and TRBJ1-1, with 7 bases matching TRBD1. The germline V gene has CDR1 MNHEY and CDR2 SVGAGI. The J segment lost 0 bases and the V segment lost 5 bases, leaving 3 bases of the junction unmatched. The CDR3 has 14 amino acids.

This clone was seen more than once but under ten times. V usage is TRBV3-1 (or the pseudogene TRBV3-2) and J usage is TRBJ2-7; D is possibly TRBD1 (6 bases). Trimming took 5 bases from V and 7 from J, leaving 24 bases between them. This CDR3 is 16 amino acids long. Germline V gene lookup returns CDR1 LGHDT and CDR2 YNNKEL (reference sequence). In nucleotides, the CDR3 is TGTGCCAGCAGCAAATTAACCGGGACAAAGGGAAGGGAGCAGTACTTC. Translation: CASSKLTGTKGREQYF.

The chain combines TRBV7-9 with TRBJ1-5, with 9 bases lining up with TRBD1. Germline CDR1 is SEHNR and CDR2 is FQNEAQ (reference sequence). V lost 4 bases to trimming and J lost 8 bases; unmatched junction nucleotides: 9. CDR3 length: 15 residues. In DNA form, the CDR3 reads TGTGCCAGCAGCTCGCCCTGGGACAGGGATGAGCCCCAGCATTTT. Its translation: CASSSPWDRDEPQHF. Drawing the rest from reference TRBV7-9 and TRBJ1-5, the complete variable domain is DTGVSQNPRHKITKRGQNVTFRCDPISEHNRLYWYRQTLGQGPEFLTYFQNEAQLEKSRLLSDRFSAERPKGSFSTLEIQRTEQGDSAMYLCASSSPWDRDEPQHFGDGTRLSIL.

In its sample, this clone was seen a few times. V and J are TRBV5-8 and TRBJ2-1; weak D call: TRBD2 (6 bases). V dropped 2 bases and J dropped 6 bases, with 21 bases sitting between them. This CDR3 comprises 17 residues. CDR1 and CDR2 (germline): SGHTS, YDEGEE. In DNA, the CDR3 is TGTGCCAGCAGCTTTGGGGCCGGGACTCTCACCTTCAATGAGCAGTTCTTC. It yields the protein CASSFGAGTLTFNEQFF.

This sequence joins TRBV2 and TRBJ1-3; D call uncertain. Germline V lookup: CDR1 SNHLY, CDR2 FYNNEI. V was cut by 3 bases and J by 0 bases, with 6 bases left in between. CDR3 size: 14 residues. The CDR3 spells CASSEALSGNTIYF. CDR3 sequence (DNA): TGTGCCAGCAGTGAGGCTCTCTCTGGAAACACCATATATTTT.

With respect to this clone: One junction end disagrees with the germline gene, perhaps due to a read error. The V and J genes are TRBV6-1 and TRBJ1-5; TRBD1 might be the D (6 bases). The CDR3 spans 17 residues. The germline V gene encodes CDR1 MNHNS and CDR2 SASEGT. The CDR3 nucleotides read TGTGCCAGCAGCGAAGGGGGAGGGATTGGTAGCAATCAGCCCCAGCATTTT. Its translation is CASSEGGGIGSNQPQHF.

The chain has TRBV4-2 and TRBJ2-3, with D possibly matching TRBD1 (5 bases). The V and J ends lost 1 base and 2 bases respectively, with 13 bases between them. Germline loops: CDR1 LGHNA, CDR2 YNFKEQ. This CDR3 spans 16 amino acids. CDR3 residues: CASSQVSLGATDTQYF. Here the CDR3 DNA reads TGTGCCAGCAGCCAAGTTAGCCTTGGGGCCACAGATACGCAGTATTTT.

This chain links TRBV28 with TRBJ2-1; tentative D call: TRBD1 (6 bases). Germline V gene lookup returns CDR1 MDHEN and CDR2 SYDVKM. This CDR3 region has 18 residues. Trimming shortened V by 6 bases and J by 0 bases, and 21 bases separated the two germline ends. The CDR3 region is CASRLRDQGWGSYNEQFF. CDR3 coding DNA: TGTGCCAGCAGACTCCGGGACCAGGGGTGGGGCTCCTACAATGAGCAGTTCTTC.

This clone was seen only a few times. V and J are TRBV2 and TRBJ1-4; 7 positions agree with TRBD1. CDR1 is SNHLY, CDR2 FYNNEI, per germline. This CDR3 has 17 residues. V lost 2 bases to trimming and J lost 4 bases; unmatched junction nucleotides: 10. The DNA for the CDR3 is TGTGCCAGCAGTGAACGGGTACAGGGGTGGGGTAATGAAAAACTGTTTTTT. This codes for CASSERVQGWGNEKLFF. Combining the CDR3 with reference TRBV2 and TRBJ1-4 gives the whole variable domain EPEVTQTPSHQVTQMGQEVILRCVPISNHLYFYWYRQILGQKVEFLVSFYNNEISEKSEIFDDQFSVERPDGSNFTLKIRSTKLEDSAMYFCASSERVQGWGNEKLFFGSGTQLSVL.

The gene calls are TRBV27 and TRBJ2-7; D is possibly TRBD2 (5 bases). The CDR3 is 15 residues long. From germline, CDR1 is MNHEY and CDR2 SMNVEV (reference sequence). Trimming stripped 0 bases from V and 2 bases from J, with 11 bases between. CDR3 loop: CASSLSGGLTYEQYF. The CDR3 bases are TGTGCCAGCAGTTTATCAGGCGGGCTAACCTACGAGCAGTACTTC.